This T cell receptor beta chain was retrieved from a study of tumor and adjacent non-tumor tissue in lung cancer. This sample's RNA came from whole unsorted tissue. The CDR3 totals 12 residues. Per the germline V gene, CDR1 is SQVTM and CDR2 is ANQGSEA. TCRbeta libraries were built with three rounds of nested PCR, modified from ARM-PCR. TCRdb recomputed calls from the multiplex PCR reads with MiXCR, one row per CDR3 protein. The sample yields 77,000 or so distinct CDR3 sequences, under 85% seen once. To note about this clonotype: Antigen specificity is unknown.

Findings and limits, study-wide: Significantly higher TCR diversity was found in tumor than normal lung.

J is TRBJ2-7 and V is TRBV29-1, with D tentatively TRBD2 (5 bases). This sequence originates from a woman in her forties or fifties with non-small cell lung cancer. Sequencing input: lung tumor tissue. CDR3 sequence: CSVTRRAYEQYF. DNA for the CDR3: TGCAGTGTTACGAGGCGGGCCTACGAGCAGTACTTC.